The present T cell receptor beta chain was sequenced within a study of blood T cell repertoires in COVID-19. On the study more broadly: Samples representing acute and convalescent COVID-19 were sourced from the United States, Italy and Spain. In each case, the material was cDNA or gDNA derived from T cells, B-cell-depleted T cells, or PBMCs.

There are 15 residues in the CDR3. The germline CDR1 and CDR2 sequences are LGHDT and YNNKEL (reference sequence). V dropped 1 base and J dropped 4; count of bases not matched to a gene: 5. Original processing notes: By means of reference gene primer amplification, nucleated cell counts were estimated. Repertoires were generated with immunoSEQ multiplex PCR, while TCRdb's copy carries only in-frame clones and drops some. V, J and clone size reflect that table, while D and trimming were determined from the DNA. The sample has around 99,000 clones, around three quarters seen once. The rearrangement links TRBV3-1 (or the pseudogene TRBV3-2) to TRBJ2-7, with 9 bases matching TRBD1. This TCR was recovered from a human donor in a cohort sampled during active or convalescent COVID-19. The sample taken for sequencing was peripheral blood. This CDR3 reads CASSQVTGGAYEQYF. The CDR3 DNA sequence: TGTGCCAGCAGCCAAGTCACAGGGGGCGCATACGAGCAGTACTTC.